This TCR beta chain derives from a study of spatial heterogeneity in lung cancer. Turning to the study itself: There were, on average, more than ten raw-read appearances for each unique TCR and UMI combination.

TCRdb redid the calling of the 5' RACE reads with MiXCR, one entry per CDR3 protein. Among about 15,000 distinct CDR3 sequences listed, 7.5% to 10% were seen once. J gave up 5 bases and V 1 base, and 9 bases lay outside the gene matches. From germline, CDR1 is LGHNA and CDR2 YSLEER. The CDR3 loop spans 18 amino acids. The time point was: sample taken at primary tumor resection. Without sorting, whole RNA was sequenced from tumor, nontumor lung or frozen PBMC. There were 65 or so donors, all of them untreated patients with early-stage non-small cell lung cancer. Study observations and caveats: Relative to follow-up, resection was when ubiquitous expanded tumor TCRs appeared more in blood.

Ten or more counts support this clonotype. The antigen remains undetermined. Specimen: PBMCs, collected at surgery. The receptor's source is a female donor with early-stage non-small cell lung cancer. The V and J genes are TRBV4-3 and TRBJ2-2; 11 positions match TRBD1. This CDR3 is CASSQVWAGTGGTGELFF. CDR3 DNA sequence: TGCGCCAGCAGCCAAGTTTGGGCCGGGACAGGGGGAACCGGGGAGCTGTTTTTT.